Below, one TCR beta chain is given with its context. Its antigen is undetermined. This record comes from a study of monozygotic twins with inflammatory bowel disease. Study-level results: Added variability in patient repertoires may stem from differing immunosuppressive treatments.

Molecular identifiers with 6-nucleotide sample barcodes were added during cDNA synthesis via template switching. TCRdb re-called the 5' RACE reads and shows each CDR3 protein once, DNA omitted. The table counts roughly 200,000 distinct CDR3 sequences; 7.5% to 8% lies in the top ten. The length of the CDR3 is 17 residues. The germline V gene has CDR1 SGHDN and CDR2 FVKESK. Total RNA isolation used whole blood (no T cell sorting was performed). The chain carries TRBV14 and TRBJ1-3; absent DNA, TCRdb's TRBD1 call cannot be checked. The material sequenced was blood. The sequence was collected from a human donor with ulcerative colitis or Crohn's disease, or a healthy co-twin of an affected twin (not recorded which). The CDR3 reads CASSQLLGRDSGNTIYF.